This T cell receptor (beta chain) emerged from a study of blood T cell repertoires in COVID-19. Participants were aged about 18 to 89 years, lived in around 22 US areas, and enrolled virtually. The CDR3 totals 13 residues. CDR1 and CDR2 (germline): LGHNA, YSLEER. V lost 3 bases to trimming and J lost 8 bases, with 11 bases between them. Assay: immunoSEQ multiplex PCR; the TCRdb copy retains only in-frame clones and omits some. The table includes over 200,000 clones, 90% detected once. J is TRBJ2-1 and V is TRBV4-3, with D possibly matching TRBD2 (6 bases). Sequenced input: PBMCs or T cells enriched from blood (not recorded which). This TCR was sampled from a man aged 25-40 years who had recovered from COVID-19. For the CDR3, the DNA is TGCGCCAGCAGCCAGCGACTAGTTGATGAGCAGTTCTTC. This sequence encodes CASSQRLVDEQFF.